Listed below are T cell receptor beta chains from one sample, sequenced in a study of blood T cells in healthy people across ages. MiXCR, applied by TCRdb to the 5' RACE reads, yields one record per CDR3 protein. Of 850,000 or so distinct CDR3 sequences listed, around 30% are singletons. Sequencing input: blood. The receptors were gathered from a woman of 80 years or more in good health. CDR3s include the opening cysteine and the closing phenylalanine or tryptophan. The D gene is left open where the match is weak. The listing skips clone size in some rows; elsewhere it reads once, few, many or a size class.

>-|TRBV6-2/TRBV6-3|TRBJ2-5|many
TGTGCCAGCATCTTCGGGGTGGGGAGCCGGCTCCAAGAGACCCAGTACTTC
CASIFGVGSRLQETQYF
>TRBD1|TRBV13|TRBJ1-4|-
TGTGCCAGCAGCTCGGGACAACAGGGGAATAATGAAAAACTGTTTTTT
CASSSGQQGNNEKLFF
>TRBD2|TRBV7-2|TRBJ2-5|many
TGTGCCAGCAGCTTAGCTCTCGGGGGGGGCCAAGAGACCCAGTACTTC
CASSLALGGGQETQYF
>-|TRBV4-3|TRBJ2-4|many
TGCGCCAGCAGCCCAAGGACAGTCCTCGGTTCGGCCAAAAACATTCAGTACTTC
CASSPRTVLGSAKNIQYF
>-|TRBV15|TRBJ2-7|many
TGTGCCACCAGCAGCGGAAATCGAATAGGGCCCTACGAGCAGTACTTC
CATSSGNRIGPYEQYF
>-|TRBV12-3/TRBV12-4|TRBJ1-2|few
TGTGCCAGCAGTCCCCGACCGGGACACCTTTATGGCTACACCTTC
CASSPRPGHLYGYTF
>TRBD2|TRBV7-8|TRBJ2-3|few
TGTGCCAGCAGCTTTCGAGGGCTAGCGGGGGGCAGGAGCACAGATACGCAGTATTTT
CASSFRGLAGGRSTDTQYF
>-|TRBV7-2|TRBJ1-2|many
TGTGCCAGCAGCCCCCACCCTGGGACGCTAGGCTACACCTTC
CASSPHPGTLGYTF
>-|TRBV6-6|TRBJ2-3|-
TGTGCCAGCTCGACAGTTCTTACTAGCACAGATACGCAGTATTTT
CASSTVLTSTDTQYF
>TRBD1|TRBV6-1|TRBJ2-6|few
TGTGCCAGCAGCAGATCTCCGGGACAGGGTACTGGGGCCAACGTCCTGACTTTC
CASSRSPGQGTGANVLTF
>-|TRBV7-9|TRBJ2-7|many
TGTGCCAGCAGTCCCCGTGACGGGGTGCAGTACTTC
CASSPRDGVQYF
>-|TRBV6-5|TRBJ1-6|-
TGTGCCAGCAGTTACGGGCCCGGAAGTCCTAATTCACCCCTCCACTTT
CASSYGPGSPNSPLHF
>TRBD1|TRBV9|TRBJ2-5|-
TGTGCCAGCAGCGTAGGGGGACAGGGTGGGTACCAAGAGACCCAGTACTTC
CASSVGGQGGYQETQYF
>-|TRBV5-6|TRBJ2-6|many
TGTGCCAGCAGCTCGGCGGGACGGCTCGTCTCTGGGGCCAACGTCCTGACTTTC
CASSSAGRLVSGANVLTF
>-|TRBV20-1|TRBJ1-2|few
TGCAGTGCTGGCAGACAGGCCTATGGCTACACCTTC
CSAGRQAYGYTF
>-|TRBV6-2/TRBV6-3|TRBJ2-7|many
TGTGCCAGCAGTTCCCGGGGGCGATGGGGGACCTACGAGCAGTACTTC
CASSSRGRWGTYEQYF
>-|TRBV27|TRBJ2-1|many
TGTGCCAGCAGAGAAGGGGGGAGCTACAATGAGCAGTTCTTC
CASREGGSYNEQFF
>-|TRBV29-1|TRBJ2-1|many
TGCAGCGTTGAATCGCCCTTGGCGCAGTTCTTC
CSVESPLAQFF
>TRBD2|TRBV27|TRBJ2-5|many
TGTGCCAGCAGTTCCCTGGGGGGGGTCGAGACCCAGTACTTC
CASSSLGGVETQYF
>TRBD2|TRBV24-1|TRBJ2-1|many
TGTGCCACCAGTGGGGAGGGGCGCTCCTACAATGAGCAGTTCTTC
CATSGEGRSYNEQFF
>-|TRBV27|TRBJ2-4|many
TGTGCCAGCAGTTTGAGCAGGGGGGAGGTTCAGTACTTC
CASSLSRGEVQYF
>TRBD1|TRBV27|TRBJ2-6|-
TGTGCCAGCAGGGACAGGGGGCGAGGGACTGGGGCCAACGTCCTGACTTTC
CASRDRGRGTGANVLTF
>-|TRBV28|TRBJ2-3|many
TGTGCCACGGAACGCCAGACAGATACGCAGTATTTT
CATERQTDTQYF
>TRBD2|TRBV7-2|TRBJ2-1|-
TGTGCCAGCAGTCTAGCGGCAGCGGGGGGGCGGAATGAGCAGTTCTTC
CASSLAAAGGRNEQFF
>TRBD1|TRBV5-1|TRBJ1-4|-
TGCGCCAGCAGCTCAGCAATACAGGGGGCCGGAGAAAAACTGTTTTTT
CASSSAIQGAGEKLFF
>-|TRBV6-5|TRBJ1-1|-
TGTGCCAGCAGTTACGAACCATTGAACACTGAAGCTTTCTTT
CASSYEPLNTEAFF